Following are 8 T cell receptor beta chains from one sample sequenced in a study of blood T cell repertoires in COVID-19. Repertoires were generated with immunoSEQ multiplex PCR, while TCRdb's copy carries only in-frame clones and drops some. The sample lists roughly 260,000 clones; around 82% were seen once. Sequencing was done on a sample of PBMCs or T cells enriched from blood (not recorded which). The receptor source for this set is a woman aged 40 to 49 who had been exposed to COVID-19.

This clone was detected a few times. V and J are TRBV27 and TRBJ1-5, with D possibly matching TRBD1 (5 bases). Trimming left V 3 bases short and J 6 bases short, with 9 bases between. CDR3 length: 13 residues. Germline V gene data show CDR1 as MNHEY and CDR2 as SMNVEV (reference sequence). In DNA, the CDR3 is TGTGCCAGCAGTTTTGGGGGGGGTCAGCCCCAGCATTTT. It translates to CASSFGGGQPQHF.

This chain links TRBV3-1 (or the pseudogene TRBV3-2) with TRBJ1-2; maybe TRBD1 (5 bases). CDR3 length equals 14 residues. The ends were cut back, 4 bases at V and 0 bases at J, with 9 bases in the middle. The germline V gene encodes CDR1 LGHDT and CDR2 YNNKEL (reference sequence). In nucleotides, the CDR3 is TGTGCCAGCAGCCTCAGGGTATCTAACTATGGCTACACCTTC. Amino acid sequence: CASSLRVSNYGYTF.

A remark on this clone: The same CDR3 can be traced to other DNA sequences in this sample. This CDR3 is CASSSGQGSTEAFF. CDR3 sequence (DNA): TGTGCCAGCAGCTCAGGGCAGGGGTCCACTGAAGCTTTCTTT. The rearrangement links TRBV7-8 to TRBJ1-1; tentatively, D is TRBD1 (6 bases). The CDR3 extends over 14 amino acids. Trimming took 4 bases from V and 4 from J, leaving 13 bases between them. Germline-derived CDR1 and CDR2 are SGHVS and FQNEAQ.

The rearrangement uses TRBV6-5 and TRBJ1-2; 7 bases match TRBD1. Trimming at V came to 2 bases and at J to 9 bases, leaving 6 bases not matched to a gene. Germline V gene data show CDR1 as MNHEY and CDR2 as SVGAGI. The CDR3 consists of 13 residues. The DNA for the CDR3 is TGTGCCAGCAGTTACCGAGGGACAGAGAGCTACACCTTC. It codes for CASSYRGTESYTF.

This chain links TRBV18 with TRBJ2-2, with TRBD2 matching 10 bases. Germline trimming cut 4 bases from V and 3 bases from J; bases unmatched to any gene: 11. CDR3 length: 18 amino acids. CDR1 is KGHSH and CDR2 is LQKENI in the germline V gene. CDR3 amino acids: CASSRERGGRVYTGELFF. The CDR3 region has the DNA TGTGCCAGCTCACGCGAGCGGGGGGGCCGAGTGTACACCGGGGAGCTGTTTTTT.

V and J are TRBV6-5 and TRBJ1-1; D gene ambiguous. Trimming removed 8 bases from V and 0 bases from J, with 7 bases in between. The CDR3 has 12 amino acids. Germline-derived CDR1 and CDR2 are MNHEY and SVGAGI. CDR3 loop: CASLGMNTEAFF. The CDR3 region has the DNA TGTGCCAGCCTAGGAATGAACACTGAAGCTTTCTTT.

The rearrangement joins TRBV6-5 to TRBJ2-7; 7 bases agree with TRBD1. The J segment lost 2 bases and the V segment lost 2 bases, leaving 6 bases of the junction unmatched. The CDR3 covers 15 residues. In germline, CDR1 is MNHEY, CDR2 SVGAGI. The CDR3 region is CASSYLPDRAYEQYF. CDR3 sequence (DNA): TGTGCCAGCAGTTACCTGCCCGACAGGGCCTACGAGCAGTACTTC.

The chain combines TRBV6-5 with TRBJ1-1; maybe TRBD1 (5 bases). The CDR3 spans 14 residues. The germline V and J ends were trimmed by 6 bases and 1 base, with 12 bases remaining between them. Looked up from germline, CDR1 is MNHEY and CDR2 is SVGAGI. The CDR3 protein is CASSKDRQNTEAFF. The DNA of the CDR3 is TGTGCCAGCAGCAAAGACAGACAGAACACTGAAGCTTTCTTT.